The rows below give T cell receptor beta chains drawn from one sample of a study of patients and donors after allogeneic stem cell transplantation. MiXCR, applied by TCRdb to the RT-PCR reads, yields one record per CDR3 protein. The sample includes hundreds of thousands of distinct CDR3 sequences, 16% of them seen just once. The source material was blood, either unsorted or a sorted T cell fraction (not recorded which). These receptors all come from a human donor who was either an allogeneic HSCT recipient or a stem cell or donor lymphocyte infusion donor (not recorded which). It is not recorded whose cells these are; they may come from a transplant donor. Each CDR3 is given with its conserved first and last residue. The order of the fields is D gene, J gene, V gene, clone size, CDR3 length, CDR3 DNA, CDR3 protein. D genes are given only for firm matches. Only part of the rows carry a size: once, few, many, or a class if the clone is expanded.

NA TRBJ2-2 TRBV19 few 14 TGTGCCAGTAGTATTCAGTGGAGGACCGGGGAGCTGTTTTTT CASSIQWRTGELFF
TRBD1 TRBJ1-1 TRBV20-1 NA 14 TGCAGTGCTAGTACGAGACAGGGGAACACTGAAGCTTTCTTT CSASTRQGNTEAFF
NA TRBJ2-1 TRBV20-1 few 11 TGCAGTGCTGCTGTGTGGGGTGAGCAGTTCTTC CSAAVWGEQFF
NA TRBJ1-4 TRBV7-9 few 15 TGTGCCAGCAGCTTAGCGCCTCAGGGTGTCGGAAAACTGTTTTTT CASSLAPQGVGKLFF
NA TRBJ2-2 TRBV24-1 many 14 TGTGCCACCAGTGATTTCGGGAACACCGGGGAGCTGTTTTTT CATSDFGNTGELFF
TRBD1 TRBJ2-7 TRBV13 NA 14 TGTGCCAGCAGCTTGGGACAGAGAACCTACGAGCAGTACTTC CASSLGQRTYEQYF
TRBD2 TRBJ2-7 TRBV27 few 15 TGTGCCAGCAGTTTAGGCGGGGGGAACTCCTACGAGCAGTACTTC CASSLGGGNSYEQYF
TRBD2 TRBJ2-7 TRBV4-1 NA 14 TGCGCCAGCAGCCACAAGACTAGCGGGAAGGAGCAGTACTTC CASSHKTSGKEQYF
NA TRBJ2-5 TRBV12-3/TRBV12-4 NA 14 TGTGCCAGCAGTATACCCCCGTACCAAGAGACCCAGTACTTC CASSIPPYQETQYF
NA TRBJ2-1 TRBV15 once 14 TGTGCCACTACCCACGGCGAATCCTACAATGAGCAGTTCTTC CATTHGESYNEQFF
NA TRBJ1-5 TRBV20-1 NA 17 TGCAGTGCTAGAGCCTCCGGAGGTGGCATTGGCAATCAGCCCCAGCATTTT CSARASGGGIGNQPQHF
TRBD2 TRBJ2-1 TRBV4-1 few 15 TGCGCCAGCAGCCAAGGACTAGCATCCTACAATGAGCAGTTCTTC CASSQGLASYNEQFF
NA TRBJ2-3 TRBV6-1 few 14 TGTGCCAGCAAGAGGGCTAGCGGCACAGATACGCAGTATTTT CASKRASGTDTQYF
NA TRBJ1-1 TRBV25-1 few 12 TGTGCCAGCAGTGGTCAAGCGGGTGAAGCTTTCTTT CASSGQAGEAFF
TRBD2 TRBJ2-3 TRBV4-1 few 18 TGCGCCAGCAGCCTTCCCGGGACTAGCGGGAGGGCCACAGATACGCAGTATTTT CASSLPGTSGRATDTQYF
TRBD2 TRBJ2-3 TRBV20-1 NA 16 TGCAGTGCCCCGCGTTTGGTAGCGGGGGGGGTAGATACGCAGTATTTT CSAPRLVAGGVDTQYF
TRBD1 TRBJ2-3 TRBV12-3/TRBV12-4 NA 13 TGTGCCAGCAAAGGGACAGGGCCAGATACGCAGTATTTT CASKGTGPDTQYF
NA TRBJ1-1 TRBV10-3 many 14 TGTGCCATCAGTGAGTCGCCAGTGAACACTGAAGCTTTCTTT CAISESPVNTEAFF
TRBD1 TRBJ1-5 TRBV4-2 NA 15 TGTGCCAGCAGCCAACTGACAGGGGGCGGGCAGCCCCAGCATTTT CASSQLTGGGQPQHF
TRBD1 TRBJ2-5 TRBV30 many 15 TGTGCCTGGAGTGTCCCGAGGGGGCTCCAAGAGACCCAGTACTTC CAWSVPRGLQETQYF
TRBD1 TRBJ1-1 TRBV19 NA 13 TGTGCCAGTAGTATGGCCAGGGGGACTGAAGCTTTCTTT CASSMARGTEAFF
NA TRBJ2-3 TRBV29-1 few 14 TGCAGCGTTGTCGGTCACCAGGGAGGTGGGACGCAGTATTTT CSVVGHQGGGTQYF
NA TRBJ1-1 TRBV5-1 NA 15 TGCGCCAGCAGCTTGGTGGGGGCGGTTGGCACTGAAGCTTTCTTT CASSLVGAVGTEAFF
NA TRBJ1-2 TRBV6-8 NA 13 TGTGCCAGCAGTCGCGGACCTAGCTATGGCTACACCTTC CASSRGPSYGYTF
TRBD1 TRBJ2-7 TRBV7-2 many 14 TGTGCCAGCAGCTCAGGACAGGGTTGGTACGAGCAGTACTTC CASSSGQGWYEQYF
NA TRBJ2-1 TRBV10-3 NA 13 TGTGCCATCAGGCCAGCGCCTCACAATGAGCAGTTCTTC CAIRPAPHNEQFF
NA TRBJ1-5 TRBV15 NA 14 TGTGCCACCAGCAGAGGGGACCCTGGGGGACCCCAGCATTTT CATSRGDPGGPQHF
TRBD2 TRBJ2-5 TRBV7-2 NA 16 TGTGCCAGCAGCTTAAACACGGGGGGACTGGGGGAGACCCAGTACTTC CASSLNTGGLGETQYF
TRBD1 TRBJ2-3 TRBV18 NA 14 TGTGCCAGCTCGGCGGACAGGATTCAGAATACGCAGTATTTT CASSADRIQNTQYF